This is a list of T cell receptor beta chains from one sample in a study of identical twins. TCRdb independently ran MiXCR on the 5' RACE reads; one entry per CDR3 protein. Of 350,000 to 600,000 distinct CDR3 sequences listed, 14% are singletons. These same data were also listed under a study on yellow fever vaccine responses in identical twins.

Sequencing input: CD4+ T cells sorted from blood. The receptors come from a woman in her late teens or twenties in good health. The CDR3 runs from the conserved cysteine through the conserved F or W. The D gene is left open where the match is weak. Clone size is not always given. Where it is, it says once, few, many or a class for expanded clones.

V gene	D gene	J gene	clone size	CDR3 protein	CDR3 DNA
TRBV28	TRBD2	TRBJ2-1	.	CASVKGLAGAREQFF	TGTGCCAGTGTAAAGGGGCTAGCGGGAGCGCGTGAGCAGTTCTTC
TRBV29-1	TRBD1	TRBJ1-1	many	CSAKTGTAEAFF	TGCAGCGCCAAGACAGGGACCGCTGAAGCTTTCTTT
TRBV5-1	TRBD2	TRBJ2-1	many	CASSSLAGGLYNEQFF	TGCGCCAGCAGCTCACTAGCGGGCGGGCTCTACAATGAGCAGTTCTTC
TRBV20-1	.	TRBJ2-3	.	CSARDLYAAGSTDTQYF	TGCAGTGCTAGAGATCTTTATGCTGCGGGGTCAACAGATACGCAGTATTTT
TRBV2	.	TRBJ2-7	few	CASTEQAYEQYF	TGTGCCAGCACGGAACAGGCCTACGAGCAGTACTTC
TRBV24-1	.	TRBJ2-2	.	CATSALLGTGELFF	TGTGCCACCAGTGCACTTTTGGGCACCGGGGAGCTGTTTTTT
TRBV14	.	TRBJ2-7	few	CASPRDVYEQYF	TGTGCCAGTCCCCGGGACGTCTACGAGCAGTACTTC
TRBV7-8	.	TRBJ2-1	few	CASSLVSLEQFF	TGTGCCAGCAGCTTAGTCTCCCTTGAGCAGTTCTTC
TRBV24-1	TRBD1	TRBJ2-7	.	CATSEPGQGGEQYF	TGTGCCACCAGTGAACCGGGACAGGGAGGAGAGCAGTACTTC
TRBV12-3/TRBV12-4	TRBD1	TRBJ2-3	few	CASSLALGTGADTQYF	TGTGCCAGCAGTTTAGCGCTAGGGACAGGGGCAGATACGCAGTATTTT
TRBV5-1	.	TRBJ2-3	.	CASSLGDATDTQYF	TGCGCCAGCAGCTTGGGGGACGCCACAGATACGCAGTATTTT
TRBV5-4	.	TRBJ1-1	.	CASSSPPGVGTEAFF	TGTGCCAGCAGCTCCCCCCCCGGGGTCGGCACTGAAGCTTTCTTT
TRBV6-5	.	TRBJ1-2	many	CASSLEGNSNYGYTF	TGTGCCAGCAGTCTCGAGGGGAATTCTAACTATGGCTACACCTTC
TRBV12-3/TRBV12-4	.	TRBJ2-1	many	CASSLASTGSYNEQFF	TGTGCCAGCAGTTTAGCGTCTACGGGCTCCTACAATGAGCAGTTCTTC
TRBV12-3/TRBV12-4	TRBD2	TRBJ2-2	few	CASSDLSGGNTGELFF	TGTGCCAGCAGCGACCTTAGCGGGGGGAACACCGGGGAGCTGTTTTTT
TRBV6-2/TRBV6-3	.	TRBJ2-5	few	CASGLRIPTETQYF	TGTGCCAGCGGACTTCGGATACCAACGGAGACCCAGTACTTC
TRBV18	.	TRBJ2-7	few	CASSPGEGIYEQYF	TGTGCCAGCTCACCCGGGGAAGGGATCTACGAGCAGTACTTC
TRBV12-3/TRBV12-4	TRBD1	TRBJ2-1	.	CASSFVRDRANNEQFF	TGTGCCAGCAGTTTTGTCCGAGACAGGGCGAACAATGAGCAGTTCTTC
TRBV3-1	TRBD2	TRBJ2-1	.	CASSQTSGGASSYNEQFF	TGTGCCAGCAGCCAAACTAGCGGGGGGGCGAGCTCCTACAATGAGCAGTTCTTC
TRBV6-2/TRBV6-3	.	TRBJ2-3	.	CASGQADTQYF	TGTGCCAGCGGTCAGGCAGATACGCAGTATTTT
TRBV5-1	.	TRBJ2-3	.	CASSLGYNTDTQYF	TGCGCCAGCAGCTTGGGGTATAACACAGATACGCAGTATTTT
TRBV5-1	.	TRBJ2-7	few	CASSEGDPTYEQYF	TGCGCCAGCAGCGAAGGGGACCCAACCTACGAGCAGTACTTC
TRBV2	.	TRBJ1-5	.	CASKSSVSNQPQHF	TGTGCCAGCAAGTCGTCGGTAAGCAATCAGCCCCAGCATTTT
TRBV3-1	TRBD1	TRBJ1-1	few	CASSQDRGPAFF	TGTGCCAGCAGCCAAGACAGGGGGCCAGCTTTCTTT
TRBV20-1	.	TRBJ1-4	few	CSAVVGTELFF	TGCAGTGCCGTCGTCGGTACGGAACTGTTTTTT
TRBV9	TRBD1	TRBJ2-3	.	CASNKDRAPDTQYF	TGTGCCAGCAACAAGGACAGGGCGCCAGATACGCAGTATTTT
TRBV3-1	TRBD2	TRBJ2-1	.	CASSHSGGAHNEQFF	TGTGCCAGCAGCCATAGCGGGGGGGCCCACAATGAGCAGTTCTTC
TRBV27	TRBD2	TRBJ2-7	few	CASPLAGGAYEQYF	TGTGCCAGCCCTTTGGCGGGAGGGGCCTACGAGCAGTACTTC
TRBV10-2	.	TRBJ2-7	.	CASRVGTRPSEQYF	TGCGCCAGCAGGGTAGGGACAAGACCTAGCGAGCAGTACTTC
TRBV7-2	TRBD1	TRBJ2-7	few	CASSWGSGGYEQYF	TGTGCCAGCAGCTGGGGGTCAGGGGGCTACGAGCAGTACTTC
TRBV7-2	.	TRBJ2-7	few	CASNRQSTTYEQYF	TGTGCCAGCAACAGACAGTCCACAACCTACGAGCAGTACTTC
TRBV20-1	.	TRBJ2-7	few	CSARWRGEQYF	TGCAGTGCTAGATGGCGGGGCGAGCAGTACTTC
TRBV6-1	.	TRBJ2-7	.	CASSRQRKGPYEQYF	TGTGCCAGCAGTCGGCAGCGTAAAGGGCCCTACGAGCAGTACTTC
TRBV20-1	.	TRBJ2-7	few	CSARDPEGIYEQYF	TGCAGTGCTAGAGATCCTGAGGGGATCTACGAGCAGTACTTC
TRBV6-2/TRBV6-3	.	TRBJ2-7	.	CASGQTLYEQYF	TGTGCCAGTGGACAAACTCTTTACGAGCAGTACTTC
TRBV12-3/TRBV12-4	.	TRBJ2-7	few	CASRPTGTGYEQYF	TGTGCCAGCAGACCTACAGGGACGGGCTACGAGCAGTACTTC
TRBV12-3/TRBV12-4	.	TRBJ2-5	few	CASSRTQREETQYF	TGTGCCAGCAGTCGGACACAAAGGGAAGAGACCCAGTACTTC
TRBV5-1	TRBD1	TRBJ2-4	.	CASSSQGNDIQYF	TGCGCCAGCAGCTCACAGGGGAACGACATTCAGTACTTC
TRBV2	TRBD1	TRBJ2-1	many	CASSRQGYEQFF	TGTGCCAGCAGTAGACAGGGGTACGAGCAGTTCTTC
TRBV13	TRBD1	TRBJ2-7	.	CASSSRGGDSSYEQYF	TGTGCCAGCAGCTCACGAGGTGGGGACAGCTCCTACGAGCAGTACTTC
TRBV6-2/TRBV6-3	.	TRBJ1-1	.	CASSYRGGGTEAFF	TGTGCCAGCAGTTACCGGGGAGGCGGCACTGAAGCTTTCTTT
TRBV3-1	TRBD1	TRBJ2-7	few	CASSNRDRTIQQYF	TGTGCCAGCAGCAACCGGGACAGGACCATCCAGCAGTACTTC
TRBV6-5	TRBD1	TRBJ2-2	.	CASSYAGQGNTGELFF	TGTGCCAGCAGTTACGCGGGACAGGGTAACACCGGGGAGCTGTTTTTT
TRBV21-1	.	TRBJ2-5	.	CASSKGGNRARQETQYF	TGTGCCAGCAGCAAAGGAGGAAATCGGGCGCGCCAAGAGACCCAGTACTTC
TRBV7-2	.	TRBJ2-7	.	CASSRDAGTYEQYF	TGTGCCAGCAGCCGGGATGCGGGAACCTACGAGCAGTACTTC
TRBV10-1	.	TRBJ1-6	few	CASSESGNSPLHF	TGCGCCAGCAGTGAGTCAGGCAACTCACCCCTCCACTTT